This TCR beta chain stems from a study of T cells after yellow fever vaccination. The CDR3 covers 16 residues. V was pared by 0 bases and J by 8 bases, with 6 bases of the junction left unmatched. Looked up from germline, CDR1 is MNHEY and CDR2 is SMNVEV (reference sequence). TCRdb reprocessed the 5' RACE reads with MiXCR, giving one entry per CDR3 protein. The table records just under 600,000 distinct CDR3 sequences, 13% of them present only once. Sequences were derived from PBMCs, sampled on the day of the yellow fever booster vaccination. This chain uses TRBV27 with TRBJ2-1, with TRBD2 matching 11 bases. This TCR was recovered from a man aged 25-45 years who received the YFV17D yellow fever vaccine. CDR3 DNA: TGTGCCAGCAGTTTATCGGTACAGGGACTAGCGGATGAGCAGTTCTTC. This codes for CASSLSVQGLADEQFF.